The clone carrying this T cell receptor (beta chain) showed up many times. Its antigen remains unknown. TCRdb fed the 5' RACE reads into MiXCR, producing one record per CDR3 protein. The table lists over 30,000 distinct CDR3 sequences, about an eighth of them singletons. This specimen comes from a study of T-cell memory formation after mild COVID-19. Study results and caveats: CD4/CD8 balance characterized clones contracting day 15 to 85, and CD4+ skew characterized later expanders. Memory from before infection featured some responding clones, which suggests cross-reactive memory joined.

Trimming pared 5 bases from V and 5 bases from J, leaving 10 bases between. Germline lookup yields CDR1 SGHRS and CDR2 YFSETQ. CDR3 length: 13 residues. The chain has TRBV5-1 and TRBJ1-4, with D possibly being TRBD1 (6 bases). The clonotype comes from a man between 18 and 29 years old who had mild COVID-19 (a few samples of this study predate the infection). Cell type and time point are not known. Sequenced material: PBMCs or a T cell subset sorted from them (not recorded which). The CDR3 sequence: CASSEGQNEKLFF. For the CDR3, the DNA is TGCGCCAGCAGTGAAGGACAGAATGAAAAACTGTTTTTT. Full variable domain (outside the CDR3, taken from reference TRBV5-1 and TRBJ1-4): KAGVTQTPRYLIKTRGQQVTLSCSPISGHRSVSWYQQTPGQGLQFLFEYFSETQRNKGNFPGRFSGRQFSNSRSEMNVSTLELGDSALYLCASSEGQNEKLFFGSGTQLSVL.